The 27 T cell receptor beta chains in this list originate from one sample, sequenced in a study of shared clonotypes between healthy human individuals. Sequencing used immunoSEQ multiplex PCR; TCRdb keeps in-frame clones, though not all of them. Among about 2.3 million clones listed, approximately 95% were seen once. Specimen: naive CD4+ T cells from PBMCs. The subset: CD45RA+ positively selected. These receptors all stem from a man in his late teens or twenties in good health. Some clones in this sample may be carry-over from other donors' samples.

J is TRBJ1-1 and V is TRBV14, with D perhaps matching TRBD1 (5 bases). Germline V lookup: CDR1 SGHDN, CDR2 FVKESK. CDR3 size: 16 residues. V dropped 5 bases and J dropped 5 bases, with 21 bases sitting between them. The CDR3 bases are TGTGCCAGCAGCTCCTTAAGCGGGGTCTCAGGGACTGAAGCTTTCTTT. It codes for CASSSLSGVSGTEAFF.

This chain connects TRBV7-2 to TRBJ2-6; 7 bases agree with TRBD2. Trimming at V came to 6 bases and at J to 1 base, leaving 15 bases not matched to a gene. Germline CDR1 is SGHTA and CDR2 is FQGNSA. This CDR3 comprises 19 residues. The DNA of the CDR3 is TGTGCCAGCAGTTTTGAAATACTAGCGATCCAATCTGGGGCCAACGTCCTGACTTTC. Its protein product is CASSFEILAIQSGANVLTF. The variable domain in full, completed from reference TRBV7-2 and TRBJ2-6, reads GAGVSQSPSNKVTEKGKDVELRCDPISGHTALYWYRQSLGQGLEFLIYFQGNSAPDKSGLPSDRFSAERTGGSVSTLTIQRTQQEDSAVYLCASSFEILAIQSGANVLTFGAGSRLTVL.

Written as DNA, the CDR3 is TGTGCCAGCAGTTTTCTCGCAGGGGGTGGCAATCAGCCCCAGCATTTT. This gives the protein CASSFLAGGGNQPQHF. V usage is TRBV28 and J usage is TRBJ1-5; TRBD1 matches at 7 bases. V lost 3 bases and J lost 2; bases outside the gene matches: 7. CDR3 length: 16 amino acids. Germline V gives CDR1 MDHEN, CDR2 SYDVKM. The whole variable domain, remainder taken from reference TRBV28 and TRBJ1-5, is DVKVTQSSRYLVKRTGEKVFLECVQDMDHENMFWYRQDPGLGLRLIYFSYDVKMKEKGDIPEGYSVSREKKERFSLILESASTNQTSMYLCASSFLAGGGNQPQHFGDGTRLSIL.

This clone was picked up one time. The CDR3 coding sequence is TGTGCCAGCAGCGCAGCAGACAGGGTAGCCGAGCAGTACTTC. Encoded protein: CASSAADRVAEQYF. The genes are TRBV6-1 and TRBJ2-7, with TRBD1 identical over 7 bases. The CDR3 consists of 14 residues. Trimming removed 6 bases from V and 6 bases from J; junction bases left unmatched: 11. From germline, CDR1 is MNHNS and CDR2 SASEGT.

This clone has a handful of counts. The V gene is TRBV10-1, the J gene TRBJ2-5; no firm D call. The germline V gene has CDR1 WNHNN and CDR2 SYGVQD (reference sequence). V shed 2 bases and J shed 2 bases, with 0 bases lying between them. This CDR3 is 11 amino acids long. CDR3 loop: CASSEQETQYF. CDR3 bases: TGCGCCAGCAGTGAGCAAGAGACCCAGTACTTC.

The chain combines TRBV7-9 with TRBJ1-4, with D perhaps matching TRBD1 (6 bases). The V end was cut by 5 bases, the J end by 4 bases, with 17 bases between. CDR3 length: 16 amino acids. The germline V gene encodes CDR1 SEHNR and CDR2 FQNEAQ (reference sequence). CDR3 amino acids: CASSPEGTTVNEKLFF. The CDR3 region has the DNA TGTGCCAGCAGCCCAGAAGGGACAACGGTTAATGAAAAACTGTTTTTT.

Remarks on this clone: The same CDR3 also results from other DNA sequences found in this sample. The rearrangement joins TRBV5-1 to TRBJ1-1, with no clear D. Germline CDR1 SGHRS, CDR2 YFSETQ. V was shortened by 4 bases and J by 2 bases, with 9 bases between the two germline ends. The CDR3 runs 13 residues. CDR3: CASSRDGNTEAFF. In DNA, the CDR3 is TGCGCCAGCAGCAGAGACGGCAACACTGAAGCTTTCTTT.

The V gene is TRBV19, the J gene TRBJ1-2; D is unresolved. The CDR3 has 16 residues. V lost 3 bases and J 4 bases, leaving 18 bases between the germline ends. Germline CDR1 LNHDA, CDR2 SQIVND (reference sequence). CDR3 amino acids: CASSMLPGLVGYGYTF. Written as DNA, the CDR3 is TGTGCCAGTAGTATGCTACCGGGATTGGTTGGCTATGGCTACACCTTC.

The rearrangement links TRBV18 to TRBJ1-4; D call uncertain. Germline V gives CDR1 KGHSH, CDR2 LQKENI. V lost 3 bases, J lost 0 bases, and 11 bases lay in between. The CDR3 runs to 16 residues. CDR3 residues: CASSPTSGATNEKLFF. For the CDR3, the DNA is TGTGCCAGCTCACCTACGTCCGGTGCAACTAATGAAAAACTGTTTTTT.

V gene TRBV7-8 combines with J gene TRBJ2-1; the D gene is possibly TRBD2 (6 bases). The length of the CDR3 is 14 residues. The germline CDR1 and CDR2 sequences are SGHVS and FQNEAQ. Trimming removed 5 bases at V and 15 bases at J, with 23 bases between. The CDR3 nucleotides are TGTGCCAGCAGCCCATATCCCACTAGCCCATCCTCGTTCTTC. The encoded protein is CASSPYPTSPSSFF. Drawing the rest from reference TRBV7-8 and TRBJ2-1, the complete variable domain is GAGVSQSPRYKVAKRGQDVALRCDPISGHVSLFWYQQALGQGPEFLTYFQNEAQLDKSGLPSDRFFAERPEGSVSTLKIQRTQQEDSAVYLCASSPYPTSPSSFFGPGTRLTVL.

As to this clone: The sample carries other DNA sequences with the same CDR3. This rearrangement joins TRBV5-1 to TRBJ2-7, with D perhaps matching TRBD1 (6 bases). Germline V CDR1 and CDR2: SGHRS, YFSETQ. Trimming shortened V by 0 bases and J by 4 bases, and 8 bases separated the two germline ends. This CDR3 has 13 amino acids. This chain's CDR3 is CASSLEGGYEQYF. The CDR3 DNA reads as TGCGCCAGCAGCTTGGAAGGGGGATACGAGCAGTACTTC. Full variable domain (outside the CDR3, taken from reference TRBV5-1 and TRBJ2-7): KAGVTQTPRYLIKTRGQQVTLSCSPISGHRSVSWYQQTPGQGLQFLFEYFSETQRNKGNFPGRFSGRQFSNSRSEMNVSTLELGDSALYLCASSLEGGYEQYFGPGTRLTVT.

The gene calls are TRBV18 and TRBJ1-5; D is unresolved. The CDR3 totals 13 residues. The germline V and J ends were trimmed by 2 bases and 6 bases, with 8 bases remaining between them. CDR1 is KGHSH and CDR2 is LQKENI in the germline V gene. The CDR3 region has the DNA TGTGCCAGCTCACCAACACGCTCTCAGCCCCAGCATTTT. Amino acids: CASSPTRSQPQHF.

J is TRBJ2-3 and V is TRBV13; TRBD2 matches 14 bases. The CDR3 is 18 amino acids. J was trimmed by 1 base and V by 2 bases; bases with no gene match: 5. Germline V gene sequence: CDR1 PRHDT, CDR2 FYEKMQ (reference sequence). The CDR3 DNA reads as TGTGCCAGCAGCTTAAGACTAGCGGGAGGGCCGGGCACAGATACGCAGTATTTT. It encodes CASSLRLAGGPGTDTQYF.

The chain links TRBV7-3 to TRBJ2-5; 15 bases are shared with TRBD2. V dropped 4 bases and J dropped 3; count of bases not matched to a gene: 3. CDR3 length: 16 amino acids. Germline values: CDR1 SGHTA, CDR2 FQGTGA. The CDR3, as DNA: TGTGCCAGCAGCTCGGGACTAGCGGGAGGTAAAGAGACCCAGTACTTC. This gives the protein CASSSGLAGGKETQYF.

V gene TRBV11-2 combines with J gene TRBJ2-2; D may be TRBD2 (6 bases). Germline CDR1 and CDR2: SGHAT and FQNNGV. The CDR3 spans 17 residues. Trimming took 5 bases from V and 2 from J, leaving 18 bases between them. The CDR3 sequence: CASSPWGAGTNTGELFF. Written as DNA, the CDR3 is TGTGCCAGCAGCCCCTGGGGCGCGGGGACCAACACCGGGGAGCTGTTTTTT. The complete variable domain, with remaining parts taken from reference TRBV11-2 and TRBJ2-2, reads EAGVAQSPRYKIIEKRQSVAFWCNPISGHATLYWYQQILGQGPKLLIQFQNNGVVDDSQLPKDRFSAERLKGVDSTLKIQPAKLEDSAVYLCASSPWGAGTNTGELFFGEGSRLTVL.

The chain carries TRBV29-1 and TRBJ2-5; D assignment may be TRBD1 or TRBD2 (5 bases each). V lost 4 bases to trimming and J lost 2 bases, with 11 bases between them. CDR3 length: 13 amino acids. Germline V gene lookup returns CDR1 SQVTM and CDR2 ANQGSEA. The CDR3 nucleotides read TGCAGCGTTGTGAGGGGCCGGCAAGAGACCCAGTACTTC. It yields the protein CSVVRGRQETQYF.

This chain uses TRBV5-1 with TRBJ2-3; D remains unclear. CDR1 and CDR2 from the germline V gene are SGHRS and YFSETQ. V was cut by 5 bases and J by 4 bases, with 8 bases left in between. CDR3 length equals 12 residues. CDR3 protein: CASRVAPDTQYF. The CDR3 nucleotides are TGCGCCAGCAGGGTTGCCCCAGATACGCAGTATTTT.

The chain has TRBV6-5 and TRBJ2-7, with D perhaps matching TRBD2 (7 bases). Germline loops: CDR1 MNHEY, CDR2 SVGAGI. The V and J ends lost 2 bases and 1 base respectively, with 12 bases between them. The CDR3 runs to 15 residues. The CDR3 here is CASSYGGGGSYEQYF. CDR3 coding DNA: TGTGCCAGCAGTTACGGGGGGGGCGGATCCTACGAGCAGTACTTC.

This chain connects TRBV30 to TRBJ2-5, with 11 bases fitting TRBD2. J gave up 4 bases and V 1 base, and 5 bases lay outside the gene matches. CDR1 is GTSNPN and CDR2 is SVGIG in the germline V gene (reference sequence). The CDR3 contains 15 residues. CDR3 region: CAWSGGSGRGETQYF. The CDR3, as DNA: TGTGCCTGGAGTGGGGGTAGCGGGAGGGGAGAGACCCAGTACTTC. Combining the CDR3 with reference TRBV30 and TRBJ2-5 gives the whole variable domain SQTIHQWPATLVQPVGSPLSLECTVEGTSNPNLYWYRQAAGRGLQLLFYSVGIGQISSEVPQNLSASRPQDRQFILSSKKLLLSDSGFYLCAWSGGSGRGETQYFGPGTRLLVL.

This clone was counted a few times. J is TRBJ1-1 and V is TRBV11-2, with a tentative D call TRBD1 (6 bases). Germline lookup yields CDR1 SGHAT and CDR2 FQNNGV. The CDR3 is made up of 14 amino acids. V was clipped by 1 base and J by 7 bases, with 13 bases between them. The CDR3 DNA follows: TGTGCCAGCAGCTTAGGCAGGGGACTGGGTGAAGCTTTCTTT. It codes for CASSLGRGLGEAFF.

This sequence joins TRBV5-1 and TRBJ2-2, with TRBD1 identical over 9 bases. With 4 bases clipped from V and 4 bases from J, the junction kept 14 bases outside the gene matches. Germline CDR1 and CDR2: SGHRS and YFSETQ. The length of the CDR3 is 18 residues. In DNA, the CDR3 is TGCGCCAGCAGCCACACAGGGGGCTGGGAGGGCGGCACCGGGGAGCTGTTTTTT. It specifies CASSHTGGWEGGTGELFF.

The chain has TRBV10-3 and TRBJ1-4; 10 nucleotides agree with TRBD1. Germline CDR1 ENHRY, CDR2 SYGVKD. The V gene end was trimmed by 5 bases and the J gene end by 13 bases; junction bases not matched to a gene: 16. This CDR3 comprises 16 residues. The CDR3 region is CAISQTPGTGAKGLFF. CDR3 sequence (DNA): TGTGCCATCAGTCAGACCCCCGGGACAGGGGCCAAGGGACTGTTTTTT.

This rearrangement joins TRBV25-1 to TRBJ1-2, with D maybe TRBD1 (5 bases). CDR1 and CDR2 (germline): MGHDK, SYGVNS. CDR3 size: 14 residues. Trimming took 3 bases from V and 1 from J, leaving 9 bases between them. The CDR3 here is CASSERGSNYGYTF. The CDR3 DNA follows: TGTGCCAGCAGTGAGAGGGGCAGTAACTATGGCTACACCTTC.

This chain links TRBV2 with TRBJ2-7; possible D gene TRBD2, 6 bases. This CDR3 contains 12 residues. With 7 bases removed from V and 6 bases from J, the gap between germline ends came to 13 bases. The germline V gene has CDR1 SNHLY and CDR2 FYNNEI. CDR3 nucleotides: TGTGCCAGCAAACGTTCCGGGGGCGAGCAGTACTTC. It codes for CASKRSGGEQYF.

The chain joins TRBV28 to TRBJ1-5; a weak D match, TRBD1 (6 bases). Germline lookup yields CDR1 MDHEN and CDR2 SYDVKM. Trimming left V 5 bases short and J 2 bases short, with 13 bases between. There are 15 residues in the CDR3. CDR3 sequence reads: CASSQMSGGNQPQHF. The CDR3 coding sequence is TGTGCCAGCAGTCAAATGTCAGGGGGCAATCAGCCCCAGCATTTT.

The chain combines TRBV4-1 with TRBJ2-1; 7 bases agree with TRBD2. Trimming removed 0 bases from V and 9 bases from J; junction bases left unmatched: 5. The CDR3 spans 14 residues. CDR1 and CDR2 from the germline V gene are MGHRA and YSYEKL. The CDR3 here is CASSQEASGSEQFF. The CDR3 region has the DNA TGCGCCAGCAGCCAAGAAGCTAGCGGAAGTGAGCAGTTCTTC.

CDR3: CASSFPDSRYGYTF. CDR3 DNA: TGTGCCAGCAGCTTCCCCGACAGCCGCTATGGCTACACCTTC. This chain uses TRBV7-2 with TRBJ1-2; TRBD1 might be the D (5 bases). The CDR3 is 14 amino acids. CDR1 is SGHTA, CDR2 FQGNSA, per germline. The ends were cut back, 3 bases at V and 4 bases at J, with 12 bases in the middle.